This TCR beta chain originates from a study of shared clonotypes between healthy human individuals (TCRdb year 2020). Concerning the study at large: The cohort included three men and a couple of women between 18 and 49 years of age. Per donor, three plates each were used for CD4 naive and CD4 memory, two for CD8 naive, and one for CD8 memory. To estimate repertoire size and how much clonotypes are shared between individuals, the study performed deep sequencing of blood TCR repertoires from about 5 healthy adults. Different laboratories and diverse techniques were used to prepare libraries and sequence TCR repertoires, to increase sequencing depth and limit assay-specific biases. Leukapheresis yielded between about 0.85 and 10 billion PBMCs per donor. Study-wide findings and limitations: Rarefaction of sorted-subset datasets indicated incomplete sequencing despite the large sequencing depth. Higher generation probabilities were observed for clonotypes shared by all four sorted-subset donors than for non-shared clonotypes. Larger estimated clonotype richness was generally found for naive subsets than for memory subsets. Sampling was restricted to blood, and TCR repertoires in tissue are likely to differ from TCR repertoires in blood. Because the study included only a small number of donors, the genetic and exposure-history diversity represented was limited. Approximately 5% of naive CD4, 3% to 3.5% of naive CD8, around 2.3% of memory CD4, and roughly 0.4% of memory CD8 clonotypes were shared across several donors. Pairwise subsampling indicated that sequencing depth was expected to affect the degree of clonotype sharing among donors.

Using the deep immunoSEQ assay, TCR CDR3 regions were amplified from genomic DNA by multiplex PCR. For each cell subset, the extracted genomic DNA was distributed evenly across all wells of several immunoSEQ 96-well plates, and each plate served as one replicate. For sorted subsets, approximately 210 ng genomic DNA, equal to about 30,000 T cell genomes, was loaded into each replicate PCR. Purified libraries were measured with a Qubit 3.0 fluorometer, size-checked on a Bioanalyzer 2100, and measured again with the KAPA Library Quantification kit. Each immunoSEQ 96-well plate was sequenced on its own single-read 150-cycle Illumina NextSeq 550 flow cell. The paper's data handling went like this. Because only junctional sequences without quality scores were contained in the immunoSEQ output, filtering matching that applied to full-length reads could not be performed. Sequences were annotated with PyIR, a Python wrapper for IgBLAST v1.9, using IMGT germline references to assign V/J genes and CDR3. Any read was removed if the V/J assignment was weak (E-value above 1e-6), the CDR3 was missing, or the read contained stop codons, out-of-frame junctions, or ambiguous translated residues. V3J clonotypes were defined as sequences sharing the same inferred V gene, J gene, and CDR3 amino acid sequence. To compute the percentage overlap between repertoires, the number of shared unique clonotypes was divided by the size of the smaller repertoire. RTK rarefaction, the Chao1 estimator, and Recon v2.1 estimates of unobserved clonotypes were used to assess repertoire richness. Generation probabilities for all TCRbeta clonotypes obtained by the gDNA method from several donors were computed using OLGA. Drawn from immuneACCESS, this table holds only the in-frame rearrangements with V and J called that TCRdb kept. Clones are partly lost; checked studies trace under half to an unresolved V gene and leave the rest unexplained. Clone size and V and J calls were adopted from that table, with D and trimming inferred from the DNA. The sample table shows some 95,000 clones, and roughly 69% are seen once. Clones ranked in the top ten supply 35% to 55% of the sample.

Healthy HIV-negative adults with no recently reported acute infections or vaccinations were included as donors. All donors were Caucasian adults living in Nashville, Tennessee, USA. CD8 memory samples combined magnetically selected CD45RO+ cells with CCR7-negative CD45RA+ effector memory (TemRA) cells. After blood collection by leukapheresis, PBMCs were isolated using Ficoll-Histopaque density gradient centrifugation and then cryopreserved in the vapor phase of liquid nitrogen. Analytical flow cytometry was used to check the purity and quantity of each magnetically sorted T cell population. From each sorted fraction, genomic DNA was isolated and quantified by UV absorbance on a Nanodrop 2000c. As to this clone: What antigen it recognizes has not been identified. No much larger clone exists at a distance of one base, and base qualities are not known.

The germline V gene sets CDR1 to MNHEY and CDR2 to SVGAGI. Counted from cysteine to phenylalanine, this CDR3 has 13 amino acids. Left in the record is the CDR3 DNA by itself, 39 bases read in frame from the first base. The germline ends are 11 bases apart after V is trimmed by 6 bases and J by 2 bases. The sequence came from a man between 25 and 39 years old in good health. The sample was memory CD8+ T cells sorted from blood. The meaning of the sample's cell subset or site label: CD45RO+ cells pooled with CCR7-negative TemRA cells. The chain joins TRBV6-5 to TRBJ2-7; the D gene cannot be named for sure. The CDR3: CASSPNAAYEQYF. The bases are TGTGCCAGCAGCCCTAATGCCGCCTACGAGCAGTACTTC.